What follows is one T cell receptor beta chain and its context. Its cognate antigen is unknown. This may stem from a read error, because a much larger clone lies one nucleotide away. The data were obtained in a study of T-cell reconstitution after alpha-beta-depleted transplantation in children. CDR3 length: 14 amino acids. Germline V gene sequence: CDR1 SGHAT, CDR2 FQNNGV. Study-wide findings and caveats: Several patients had high TCRbeta diversity at day 60; it came from surviving recipient T cells and thymic progenitors. Approximately two months post-transplant, alpha-beta T cells reportedly originated from several hundred expanded graft clones. A year post-transplant, T-cell counts and diversity derived mostly from newly produced T cells.

Library preparation (for TCRbeta) was performed with unique molecular identifiers. TCRdb ran MiXCR on the PCR reads and lists one entry per CDR3 protein. This sample has roughly 100,000 distinct CDR3 sequences, with around 7.8% found just once. This sequence originates from a boy aged 2 to 9 with acute lymphoblastic leukemia, due to receive a stem cell transplant. The V gene is TRBV11-2, the J gene TRBJ1-5; 7 nucleotides line up with TRBD1. The input for sequencing was PBMCs, taken before TCRalphabeta/CD19-depleted stem cell transplant. CDR3 region: CAGSSRQGSAAQHF. CDR3 in DNA: TGTGCCGGCAGCTCCCGACAGGGCTCCGCTGCCCAGCATTTT. Based on the CDR3 plus reference TRBV11-2 and TRBJ1-5, the full variable domain is EAGVAQSPRYKIIEKRQSVAFWCNPISGHATLYWYQQILGQGPKLLIQFQNNGVVDDSQLPKDRFSAERLKGVDSTLKIQPAKLEDSAVYLCAGSSRQGSAAQHFGDGTRLSIL.